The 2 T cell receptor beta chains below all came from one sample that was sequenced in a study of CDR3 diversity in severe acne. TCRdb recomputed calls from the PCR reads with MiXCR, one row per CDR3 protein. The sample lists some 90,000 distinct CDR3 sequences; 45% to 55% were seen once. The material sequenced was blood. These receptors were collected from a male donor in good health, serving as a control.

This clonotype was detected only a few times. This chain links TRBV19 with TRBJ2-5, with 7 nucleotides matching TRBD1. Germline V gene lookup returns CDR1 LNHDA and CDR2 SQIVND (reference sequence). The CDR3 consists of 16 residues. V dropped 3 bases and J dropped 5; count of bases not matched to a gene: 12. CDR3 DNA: TGTGCCAGTAGTATGCGCGGACAGGCGAGCAGGGAGACCCAGTACTTC. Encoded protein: CASSMRGQASRETQYF.

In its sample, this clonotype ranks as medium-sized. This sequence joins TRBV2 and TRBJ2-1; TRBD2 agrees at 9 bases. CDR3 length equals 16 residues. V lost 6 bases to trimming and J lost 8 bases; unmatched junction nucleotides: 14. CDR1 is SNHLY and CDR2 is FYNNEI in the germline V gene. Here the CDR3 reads CASSSGFTSGFDEQFF. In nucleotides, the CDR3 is TGTGCCAGCAGCTCCGGTTTTACTAGCGGGTTTGATGAGCAGTTCTTC.